These 3 T cell receptor beta chains originate from one sample sequenced in a study of identical twins (dated by TCRdb to 2015 to 2016). The library was built by means of 5' RACE. TCRdb lists the instrument as Illumina HiSeq 2000. The public reads were quality trimmed at Q25 with fastp and then assembled into clones with MiXCR by TCRdb, keeping productive beta chains. When rows share a CDR3 protein, they turn into one entry using the most common DNA and genes. The sample contains 450,000 or so distinct CDR3 sequences, 20% to 30% of them found a single time. Jointly, the top ten make up 2.9% of the sample. These records were also assigned to another study, of T cells expressing NK-cell markers.

Sequenced material: CD4+ T cells sorted from blood. These receptors all stem from a woman in her late teens or twenties in good health.

The chain employs TRBV2 and TRBJ2-5; D may be TRBD1 or TRBD2 (5 bases each). Trimming stripped 3 bases from V and 5 bases from J, with 10 bases between. The germline gives CDR1 SNHLY, CDR2 FYNNEI. The CDR3 totals 13 residues. CDR3 nucleotide sequence: TGTGCCAGCAGTGAGAGGGGACGCGAGACCCAGTACTTC. Its protein product is CASSERGRETQYF.

J is TRBJ1-5 and V is TRBV6-2 or TRBV6-3, with a possible D match to TRBD1 (6 bases). The ends were cut back, 7 bases at V and 7 bases at J, with 26 bases in the middle. The CDR3 runs to 17 residues. From germline, CDR1 is MNHEY and CDR2 SVGEGT. The CDR3 reads CASTPGAGTSLGQPQHF. In DNA form, the CDR3 reads TGTGCCAGCACCCCAGGGGCCGGGACTTCTCTGGGGCAGCCCCAGCATTTT.

V is TRBV20-1 and J is TRBJ1-1, with D possibly matching TRBD1 (6 bases). Per the germline V gene, CDR1 is DFQATT and CDR2 is SNEGSKA (reference sequence). The V gene lost 3 bases and the J gene lost 4 bases, with 9 bases spanning the gap. The CDR3 covers 12 residues. CDR3 sequence (DNA): TGCAGTGCTAGTCAGGGGTTCACTGAAGCTTTCTTT. Its protein is CSASQGFTEAFF.